The 9 T cell receptor beta chains presented below share a single source sample, sequenced in a study of blood T cell repertoires in COVID-19. Here immunoSEQ multiplex PCR was the method, and the copy in TCRdb shows in-frame clones only, minus some. Of roughly 60,000 clones listed, approximately 87% were seen once; the top ten hold 3.5% to 4%. What was sequenced was peripheral blood. Receptors originate from a human donor in a cohort sampled during active COVID-19.

This chain joins TRBV29-1 and TRBJ2-1, with 8 bases fitting TRBD2. Germline V gene data show CDR1 as SQVTM and CDR2 as ANQGSEA. This CDR3 is built from 15 residues. Trimming cost V 1 base and J 6 bases; bases outside gene matches: 8. This chain's CDR3 is CSVEGAGLAPNEQFF. The CDR3 DNA reads as TGCAGCGTTGAAGGCGCCGGACTAGCTCCCAATGAGCAGTTCTTC.

The V call is TRBV9, the J call TRBJ2-5; 9 bases line up with TRBD2. Per the germline V gene, CDR1 is SGDLS and CDR2 is YYNGEE. The CDR3 is 16 amino acids. With V trimmed by 0 bases and J by 1 base, 4 bases remained unmatched. This chain's CDR3 is CASSVVPAGGQETQYF. CDR3 nucleotide sequence: TGTGCCAGCAGCGTAGTTCCAGCGGGAGGCCAAGAGACCCAGTACTTC.

This chain uses TRBV6-5 with TRBJ2-7; possible D gene TRBD1, 6 bases. The V gene's germline CDR1 is MNHEY and CDR2 SVGAGI. This CDR3 contains 15 residues. The V end was cut by 7 bases, the J end by 0 bases, with 16 bases between. The chain's CDR3 is CASNSYGTHSYEQYF. Here the CDR3 DNA reads TGTGCCAGCAATTCTTACGGGACACACTCCTACGAGCAGTACTTC.

This chain links TRBV4-3 with TRBJ2-3; TRBD2 matches 10 bases. Germline V gene data show CDR1 as LGHNA and CDR2 as YSLEER. This CDR3 contains 19 residues. Trimming took 4 bases from V and 3 from J; bases not matched to a gene: 16. CDR3 residues: CASSPIGVAGGSGTDTQYF. DNA of the CDR3: TGCGCCAGCAGCCCCATAGGGGTAGCGGGAGGATCCGGGACAGATACGCAGTATTTT.

V usage is TRBV30 and J usage is TRBJ1-2; unclear D gene. The CDR3 consists of 12 residues. V shed 4 bases and J shed 6 bases, with 12 bases lying between them. The V gene's germline CDR1 is GTSNPN and CDR2 SVGIG (reference sequence). CDR3 sequence reads: CAWKPPLDGYTF. The DNA of the CDR3 is TGTGCCTGGAAACCCCCCCTAGATGGCTACACCTTC.

CDR3 sequence (DNA): TGTGCCAGCAGCCAAGATGAGGCGACGAACACTGAAGCTTTCTTT. Amino acid sequence: CASSQDEATNTEAFF. The gene calls are TRBV3-1 (or the pseudogene TRBV3-2) and TRBJ1-1, with D unresolved. From germline, CDR1 is LGHDT and CDR2 YNNKEL (reference sequence). Deletions cut 0 bases from V and 1 base from J, with 9 bases between. The CDR3 loop spans 15 amino acids.

The chain links TRBV15 to TRBJ2-3; 13 nucleotides line up with TRBD2. There are 15 residues in the CDR3. The germline gives CDR1 LNHNV, CDR2 YYDKDF (reference sequence). V shed 5 bases, J shed 3 bases, and the junction held 2 bases outside the gene matches. The CDR3 region is CATSLTSGGTDTQYF. The DNA of the CDR3 is TGTGCCACCAGCCTGACTAGCGGGGGGACAGATACGCAGTATTTT.

J is TRBJ2-7 and V is TRBV29-1, with no clear D. This CDR3 comprises 12 residues. Germline V gives CDR1 SQVTM, CDR2 ANQGSEA. V was cut by 8 bases and J by 0 bases, with 11 bases left in between. CDR3: CSFSTVSYEQYF. As DNA, the CDR3 is TGCAGCTTTTCCACTGTCTCCTACGAGCAGTACTTC.

The chain uses TRBV9 and TRBJ2-3; D is perhaps TRBD1 (6 bases). V was clipped by 2 bases and J by 0 bases, with 19 bases between them. The CDR3 is 18 residues long. The V gene's germline CDR1 is SGDLS and CDR2 YYNGEE. The CDR3 is CASSVVGGHKTSTDTQYF. The CDR3 DNA is TGTGCCAGCAGCGTTGTTGGGGGACATAAAACTAGCACAGATACGCAGTATTTT.